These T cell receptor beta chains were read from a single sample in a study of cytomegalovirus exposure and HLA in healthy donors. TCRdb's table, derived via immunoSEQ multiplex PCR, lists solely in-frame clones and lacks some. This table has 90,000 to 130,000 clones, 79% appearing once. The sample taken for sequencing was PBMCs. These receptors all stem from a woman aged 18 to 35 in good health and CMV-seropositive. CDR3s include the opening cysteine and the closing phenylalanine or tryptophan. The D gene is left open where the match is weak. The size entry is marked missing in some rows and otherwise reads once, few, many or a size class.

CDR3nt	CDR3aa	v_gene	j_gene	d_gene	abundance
TGCGCCACTTCACGGACAGGGACGAACACTGAAGCTTTCTTT	CATSRTGTNTEAFF	TRBV4-1	TRBJ1-1	TRBD1	.
TGTGCCGTCAGGGGGGCCCTAGGAAGCACAGATACGCAGTATTTT	CAVRGALGSTDTQYF	TRBV10-3	TRBJ2-3	.	.
TGTGCCAGCAGCCAAGATAACTTACTAGCGGGTAACTACGAGCAGTACTTC	CASSQDNLLAGNYEQYF	TRBV4-2	TRBJ2-7	TRBD2	.
TGTGCCAGTAGTATGGCCGGGGAGTGGTGGCACGAGCAGTACTTC	CASSMAGEWWHEQYF	TRBV19	TRBJ2-7	.	.
TGTGCCAGCAGCGCGTTTCTGGAGGGATCAGCTGAAGCTTTCTTT	CASSAFLEGSAEAFF	TRBV5-6	TRBJ1-1	.	.
TGTGCCAGCAGCACGGGACTACCCTACGAGCAGTACTTC	CASSTGLPYEQYF	TRBV7-9	TRBJ2-7	TRBD2	once
TGTGCCAGCAGCTTGGTACGGGAACCAAACAATGAGCAGTTCTTC	CASSLVREPNNEQFF	TRBV5-8	TRBJ2-1	.	.
TGTGCCAGCAGTGACAGGGAAGCTTTCTTT	CASSDREAFF	TRBV2	TRBJ1-1	.	few
TGTGCCACCAGCAGAAAGAGCGGAAGAATCAGCACCGGGGAGCTGTTTTTT	CATSRKSGRISTGELFF	TRBV15	TRBJ2-2	.	.
TGTGCCAGCAGCCCGCAACTCCTGAACACTGAAGCTTTCTTT	CASSPQLLNTEAFF	TRBV11-2	TRBJ1-1	.	.
TGTGCCAGCAGCAAAATGTTAGCAAGTGAGCAGTTCTTC	CASSKMLASEQFF	TRBV7-3	TRBJ2-1	.	.
TGTGCCAGCAGCCGTACGGGGAGTTGGGATACGCAGTATTTT	CASSRTGSWDTQYF	TRBV4-2	TRBJ2-3	.	.
TGTTCCAGCAGCTCCACTTCGAACACTGAAGCTTTCTTT	CSSSSTSNTEAFF	TRBV7-9	TRBJ1-1	.	.
TGTGCCAGCAGTTTTTCGGTCCCCGACAGGAATGAAAAACTGTTTTTT	CASSFSVPDRNEKLFF	TRBV27	TRBJ1-4	.	.
TGTGCCAGCAGCTTAGGGGAGCGGGAGATCACCGGGGAGCTGTTTTTT	CASSLGEREITGELFF	TRBV7-3	TRBJ2-2	TRBD2	once
TGTGCCAGCAGCGTAGGGACTAGCGGATACGAGCAGTACTTC	CASSVGTSGYEQYF	TRBV9	TRBJ2-7	TRBD2	.
TGTGCCAGCAGCCGGGACTACAACTCCTACAATGAGCAGTTCTTC	CASSRDYNSYNEQFF	TRBV5-6	TRBJ2-1	TRBD2	.
TGTGCCAGCAGCCAGACGGGGGGATTAGGTGAAAAACTGTTTTTT	CASSQTGGLGEKLFF	TRBV4-2	TRBJ1-4	.	.
TGCGCCAGCAGCTCATTACTAGCGGGAGTCTACAATGAGCAGTTCTTC	CASSSLLAGVYNEQFF	TRBV5-1	TRBJ2-1	TRBD2	.
TGCGCCAGCAGTCTAACCCGGACTAGCAGACAAGGTGACAGCACAGATACGCAGTATTTT	CASSLTRTSRQGDSTDTQYF	TRBV4-1	TRBJ2-3	TRBD2	.